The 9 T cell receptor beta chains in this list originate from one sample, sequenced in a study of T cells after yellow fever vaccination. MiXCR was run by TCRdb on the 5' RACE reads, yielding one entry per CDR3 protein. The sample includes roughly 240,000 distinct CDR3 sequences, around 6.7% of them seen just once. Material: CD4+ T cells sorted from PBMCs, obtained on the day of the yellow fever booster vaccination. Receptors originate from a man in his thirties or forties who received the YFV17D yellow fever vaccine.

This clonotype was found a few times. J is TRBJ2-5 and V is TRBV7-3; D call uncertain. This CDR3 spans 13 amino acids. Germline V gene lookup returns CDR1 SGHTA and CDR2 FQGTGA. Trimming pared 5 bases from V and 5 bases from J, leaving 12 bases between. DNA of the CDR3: TGTGCCAGCAGCCTTGGACCGACGGAGACCCAGTACTTC. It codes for CASSLGPTETQYF. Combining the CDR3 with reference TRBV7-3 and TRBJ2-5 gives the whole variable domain GAGVSQTPSNKVTEKGKYVELRCDPISGHTALYWYRQSLGQGPEFLIYFQGTGAADDSGLPNDRFFAVRPEGSVSTLKIQRTERGDSAVYLCASSLGPTETQYFGPGTRLLVL.

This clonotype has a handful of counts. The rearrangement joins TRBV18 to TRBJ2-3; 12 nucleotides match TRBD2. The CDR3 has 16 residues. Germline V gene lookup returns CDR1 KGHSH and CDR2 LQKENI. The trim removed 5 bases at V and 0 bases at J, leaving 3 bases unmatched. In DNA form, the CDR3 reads TGTGCCAGCTCATGGACTAGCGGGACGAGCACAGATACGCAGTATTTT. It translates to CASSWTSGTSTDTQYF.

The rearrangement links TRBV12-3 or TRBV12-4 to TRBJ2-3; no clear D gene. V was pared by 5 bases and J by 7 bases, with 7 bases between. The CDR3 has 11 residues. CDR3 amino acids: CASSTANTQYF. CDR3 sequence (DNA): TGTGCCAGCAGTACCGCAAATACGCAGTATTTT.

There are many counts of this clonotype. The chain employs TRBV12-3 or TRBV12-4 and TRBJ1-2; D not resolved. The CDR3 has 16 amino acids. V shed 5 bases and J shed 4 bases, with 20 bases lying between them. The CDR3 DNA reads TGTGCCAGCAGTGCCGGAGGAAAGGGCTTCGGCTATGGCTACACCTTC. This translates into CASSAGGKGFGYGYTF.

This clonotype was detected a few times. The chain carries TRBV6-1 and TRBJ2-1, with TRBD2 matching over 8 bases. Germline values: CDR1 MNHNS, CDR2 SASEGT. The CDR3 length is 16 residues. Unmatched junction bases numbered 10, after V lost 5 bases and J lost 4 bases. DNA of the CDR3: TGTGCCAGCAGTAGGCCCAGCGGGAGTACTTACAATGAGCAGTTCTTC. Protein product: CASSRPSGSTYNEQFF.

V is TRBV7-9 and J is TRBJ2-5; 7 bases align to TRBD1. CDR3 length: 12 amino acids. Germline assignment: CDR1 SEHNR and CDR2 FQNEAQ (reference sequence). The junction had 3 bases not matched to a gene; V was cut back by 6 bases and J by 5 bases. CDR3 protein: CASRKQGETQYF. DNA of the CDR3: TGTGCCAGCAGGAAACAGGGGGAGACCCAGTACTTC.

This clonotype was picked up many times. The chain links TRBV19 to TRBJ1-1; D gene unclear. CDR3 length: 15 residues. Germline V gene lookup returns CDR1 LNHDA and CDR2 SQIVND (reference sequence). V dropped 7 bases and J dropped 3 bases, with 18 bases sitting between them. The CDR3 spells CASKWGEGRDTEAFF. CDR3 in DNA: TGTGCCAGTAAGTGGGGTGAGGGCCGGGACACTGAAGCTTTCTTT.

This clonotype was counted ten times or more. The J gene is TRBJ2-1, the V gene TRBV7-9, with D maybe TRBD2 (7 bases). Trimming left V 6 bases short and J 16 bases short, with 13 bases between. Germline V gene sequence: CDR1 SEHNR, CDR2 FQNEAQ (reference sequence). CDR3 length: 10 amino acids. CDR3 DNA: TGTGCCAGCAGTAGAGGGGGGGATTTCTTC. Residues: CASSRGGDFF. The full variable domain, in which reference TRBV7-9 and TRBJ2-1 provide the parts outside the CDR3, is DTGVSQNPRHKITKRGQNVTFRCDPISEHNRLYWYRQTLGQGPEFLTYFQNEAQLEKSRLLSDRFSAERPKGSFSTLEIQRTEQGDSAMYLCASSRGGDFFGPGTRLTVL.

The CDR3 DNA reads TGTGCCATCAAGAAAGGACAGGAACACGACGAGCAGTACTTC. Translating it yields CAIKKGQEHDEQYF. The chain combines TRBV10-3 with TRBJ2-7; 7 nucleotides align to TRBD1. Germline V lookup: CDR1 ENHRY, CDR2 SYGVKD. V gave up 7 bases and J gave up 5 bases; unmatched junction bases: 11. The CDR3 is 14 amino acids.